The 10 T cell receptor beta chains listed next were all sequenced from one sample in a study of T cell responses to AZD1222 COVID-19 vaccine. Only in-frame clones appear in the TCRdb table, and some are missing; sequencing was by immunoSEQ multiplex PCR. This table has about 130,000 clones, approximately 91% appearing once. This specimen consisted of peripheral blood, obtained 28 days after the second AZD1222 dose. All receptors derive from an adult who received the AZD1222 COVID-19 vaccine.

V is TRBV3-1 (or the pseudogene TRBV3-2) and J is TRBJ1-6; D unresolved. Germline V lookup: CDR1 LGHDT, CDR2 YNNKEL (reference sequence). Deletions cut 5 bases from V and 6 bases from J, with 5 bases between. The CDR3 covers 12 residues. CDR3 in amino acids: CASSDRNSPLHF. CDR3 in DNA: TGTGCCAGCAGCGATCGTAATTCACCCCTCCACTTT.

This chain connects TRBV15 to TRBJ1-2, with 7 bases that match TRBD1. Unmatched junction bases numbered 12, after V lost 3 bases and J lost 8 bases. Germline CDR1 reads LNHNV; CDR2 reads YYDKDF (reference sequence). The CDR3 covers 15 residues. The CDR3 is CATSSEQGNKLGYTF. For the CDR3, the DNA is TGTGCCACCAGCAGTGAACAGGGGAATAAACTCGGCTACACCTTC.

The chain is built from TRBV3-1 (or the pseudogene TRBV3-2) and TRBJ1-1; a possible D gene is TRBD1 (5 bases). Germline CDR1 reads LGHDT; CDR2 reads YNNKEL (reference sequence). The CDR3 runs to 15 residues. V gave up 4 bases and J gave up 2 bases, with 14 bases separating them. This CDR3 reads CASSPARGGNTEAFF. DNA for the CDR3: TGTGCCAGCAGCCCAGCCCGGGGGGGAAACACTGAAGCTTTCTTT.

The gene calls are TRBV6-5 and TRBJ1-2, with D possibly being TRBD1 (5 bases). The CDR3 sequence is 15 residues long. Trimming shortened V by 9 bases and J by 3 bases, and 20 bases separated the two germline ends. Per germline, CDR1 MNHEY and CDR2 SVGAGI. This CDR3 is CASSFRATSDYGYTF. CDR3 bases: TGTGCCAGTTCCTTCAGGGCGACCTCGGACTATGGCTACACCTTC.

The CDR3 DNA reads as TGTGCCTGGAGTGAAGGGGTTAGGAACACTGAAGCTTTCTTT. Amino acid sequence: CAWSEGVRNTEAFF. The chain links TRBV30 to TRBJ1-1, with D possibly matching TRBD1 (5 bases). Trimming cost V 1 base and J 1 base, with 10 bases left between them. Germline V gene sequence: CDR1 GTSNPN, CDR2 SVGIG (reference sequence). The CDR3 spans 14 residues.

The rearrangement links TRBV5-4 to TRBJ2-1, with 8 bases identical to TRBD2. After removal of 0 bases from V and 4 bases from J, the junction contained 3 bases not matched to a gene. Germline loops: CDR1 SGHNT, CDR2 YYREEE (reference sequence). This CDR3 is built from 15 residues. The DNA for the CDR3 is TGTGCCAGCAGCTTGGCGGGAGGGAAATACAATGAGCAGTTCTTC. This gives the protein CASSLAGGKYNEQFF.

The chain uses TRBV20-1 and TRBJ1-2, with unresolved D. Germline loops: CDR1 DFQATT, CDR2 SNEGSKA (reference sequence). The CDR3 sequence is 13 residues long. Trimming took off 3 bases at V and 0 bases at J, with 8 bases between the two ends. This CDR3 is CSASEATNYGYTF. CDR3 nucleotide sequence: TGCAGTGCTAGTGAGGCGACTAACTATGGCTACACCTTC.

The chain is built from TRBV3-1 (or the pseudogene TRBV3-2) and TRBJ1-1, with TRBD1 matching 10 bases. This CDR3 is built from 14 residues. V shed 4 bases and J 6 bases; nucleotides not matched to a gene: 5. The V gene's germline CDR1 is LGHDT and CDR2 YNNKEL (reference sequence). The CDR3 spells CASSRATGGAEAFF. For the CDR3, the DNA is TGTGCCAGCAGCCGAGCGACAGGGGGCGCTGAAGCTTTCTTT.

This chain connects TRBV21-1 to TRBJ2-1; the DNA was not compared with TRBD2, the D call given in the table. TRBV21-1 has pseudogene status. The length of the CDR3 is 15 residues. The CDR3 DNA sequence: TGTGCCAGCAGCGAATCGAGGGTCCGATGCAATGAGCAGTTCTTC. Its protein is CASSESRVRCNEQFF.

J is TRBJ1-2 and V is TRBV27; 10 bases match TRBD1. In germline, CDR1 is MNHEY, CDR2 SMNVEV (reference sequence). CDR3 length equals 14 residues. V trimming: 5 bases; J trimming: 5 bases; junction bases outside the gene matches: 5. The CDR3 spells CASSIRDRGYGYTF. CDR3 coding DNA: TGTGCCAGCAGTATCCGGGACAGGGGTTATGGCTACACCTTC.